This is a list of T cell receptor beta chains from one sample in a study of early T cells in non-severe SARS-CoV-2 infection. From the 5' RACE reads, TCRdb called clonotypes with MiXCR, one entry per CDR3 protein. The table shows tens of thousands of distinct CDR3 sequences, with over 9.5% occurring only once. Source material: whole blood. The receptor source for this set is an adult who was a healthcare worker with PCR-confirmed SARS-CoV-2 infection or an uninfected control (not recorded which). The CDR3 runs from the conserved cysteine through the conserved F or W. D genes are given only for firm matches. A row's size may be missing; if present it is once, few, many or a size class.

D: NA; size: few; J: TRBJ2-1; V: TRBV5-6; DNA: TGTGCCAGCAGCTTGGACAGGACGGCCCCTTACAATGAGCAGTTCTTC; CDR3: CASSLDRTAPYNEQFF
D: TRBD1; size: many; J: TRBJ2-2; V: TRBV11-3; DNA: TGTGCCAGCAGCTCAGCCAGGGGGCTAACCGGGGAGCTGTTTTTT; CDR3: CASSSARGLTGELFF
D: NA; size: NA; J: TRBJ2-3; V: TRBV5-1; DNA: TGCGCCAGCAGCTGGACTTCGACTAGCACAGATACGCAGTATTTT; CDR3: CASSWTSTSTDTQYF
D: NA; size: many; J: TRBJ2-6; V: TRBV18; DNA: TGTGCCAGCTCACCTCTCCTTCTTGACTCTGGGGCCAACGTCCTGACTTTC; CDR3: CASSPLLLDSGANVLTF
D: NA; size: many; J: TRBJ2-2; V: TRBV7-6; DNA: TGTGCCAGCAGCTCGGGCGTATTAGGGGGGCGCTTTTCCGGGGAGCTGTTTTTT; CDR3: CASSSGVLGGRFSGELFF
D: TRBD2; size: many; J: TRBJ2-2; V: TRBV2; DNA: TGTGCCAGCAGAGCGGGGGAACTCACCGGGGAGCTGTTTTTT; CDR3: CASRAGELTGELFF
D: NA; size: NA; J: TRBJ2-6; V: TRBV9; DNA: TGTGCCAGCAGCGTCCAGGGCTCTGGGGCCAACGTCCTGACTTTC; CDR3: CASSVQGSGANVLTF
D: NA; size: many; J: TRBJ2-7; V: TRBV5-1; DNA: TGCGCCAGCAGCTTGGAATGGCTAGATTACGAGCAGTACTTC; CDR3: CASSLEWLDYEQYF
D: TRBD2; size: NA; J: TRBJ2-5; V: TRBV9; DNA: TGTGCCAGCAGCGTGAGCGGGAAAAAAGAGACCCAGTACTTC; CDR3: CASSVSGKKETQYF
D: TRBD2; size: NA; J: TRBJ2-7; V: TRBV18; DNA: TGTGCCAGCTCACCACCCGGGACTAGCTCCTACGAGCAGTACTTC; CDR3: CASSPPGTSSYEQYF
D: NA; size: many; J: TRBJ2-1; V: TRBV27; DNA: TGTGCCAGCAGTTCGGGGTCCCTCTACAATGAGCAGTTCTTC; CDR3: CASSSGSLYNEQFF
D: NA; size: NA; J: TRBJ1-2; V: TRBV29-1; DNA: TGCAGCGCCGGCCAGGGCTATGGCTACACCTTC; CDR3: CSAGQGYGYTF
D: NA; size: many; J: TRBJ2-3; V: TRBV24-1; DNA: TGTGCCACCAGTGACTCGTCCCAAGCGGGACAAAGCACAGATACGCAGTATTTT; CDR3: CATSDSSQAGQSTDTQYF
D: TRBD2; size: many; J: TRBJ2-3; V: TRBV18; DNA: TGTGCCAGCTCACCACCTAGCGGGAGTTATACGCAGTATTTT; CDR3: CASSPPSGSYTQYF
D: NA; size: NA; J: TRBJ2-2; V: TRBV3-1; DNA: TGTGCCAGCAGCCAAGTCGGCGGTACCGGGGAGCTGTTTTTT; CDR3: CASSQVGGTGELFF
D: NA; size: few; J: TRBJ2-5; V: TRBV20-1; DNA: TGCAGTGCTAGCGGGGGCTCCCTACAAGAGACCCAGTACTTC; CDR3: CSASGGSLQETQYF
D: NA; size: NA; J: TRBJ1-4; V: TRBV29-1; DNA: TGCAGCGCTCTAGGGACACCCCATAATGAAAAACTGTTTTTT; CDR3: CSALGTPHNEKLFF
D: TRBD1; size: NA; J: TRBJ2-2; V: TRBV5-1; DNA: TGCGCCAGCAGGTATCTGGGACAGGGGATCGGCGGGGAGCTGTTTTTT; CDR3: CASRYLGQGIGGELFF
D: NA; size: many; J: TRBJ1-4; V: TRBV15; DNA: TGTGCCACCAGCAGAGATCGGTCAGGGAATGAAAAACTGCTTTTT; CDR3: CATSRDRSGNEKLLF